The 32 T cell receptor beta chains given below trace back to one sample, sequenced in a study of T-cell memory formation after mild COVID-19. Each CDR3 protein gets one entry after TCRdb re-called the 5' RACE reads with MiXCR. The sample lists over 300,000 distinct CDR3 sequences; 20% to 25% were seen once. The sample taken for sequencing was PBMCs or a T cell subset sorted from them (not recorded which). These receptors all stem from a man younger than 35 who had mild COVID-19 (a few samples of this study predate the infection). Cell type and time point are not known.

On this clonotype itself: One junction end does not reproduce the germline sequence, and a read error may be involved. The chain recombines TRBV11-2 with TRBJ1-6, with D uncertain. This CDR3 contains 15 residues. Germline assignment: CDR1 SGHAT and CDR2 FQNNGV. This chain's CDR3 is CASNLRAPGNSPLHF. The DNA for the CDR3 is TGTGCCAGCAACTTACGGGCCCCGGGTAATTCACCCCTCCACTTT.

This chain links TRBV10-3 with TRBJ1-5; tentatively, D is TRBD1 (5 bases). The CDR3 has 13 residues. V was pared by 6 bases and J by 7 bases, with 13 bases between. CDR1 is ENHRY and CDR2 is SYGVKD in the germline V gene. CDR3 residues: CAISRQTGQPQHF. CDR3 bases: TGTGCCATCAGCCGACAGACGGGACAGCCCCAGCATTTT.

Only a few counts were recorded for this clonotype. This chain connects TRBV2 to TRBJ2-1, with TRBD2 as a possible D gene (5 bases). Germline V gene lookup returns CDR1 SNHLY and CDR2 FYNNEI. The CDR3 length is 14 residues. V lost 2 bases, J lost 8 bases, and 13 bases lay in between. The CDR3: CASSERDPVHEQFF. The CDR3, as DNA: TGTGCCAGCAGTGAACGGGATCCGGTCCATGAGCAGTTCTTC. Together with reference TRBV2 and TRBJ2-1, the CDR3 gives the full variable domain: EPEVTQTPSHQVTQMGQEVILRCVPISNHLYFYWYRQILGQKVEFLVSFYNNEISEKSEIFDDQFSVERPDGSNFTLKIRSTKLEDSAMYFCASSERDPVHEQFFGPGTRLTVL.

The chain has TRBV6-6 and TRBJ1-2, with 10 bases that match TRBD1. With 5 bases clipped from V and 5 bases from J, the junction kept 8 bases outside the gene matches. Germline CDR1 MNHNY, CDR2 SVGAGI (reference sequence). The CDR3 covers 15 residues. Written as DNA, the CDR3 is TGTGCCAGCAGTAACACCGCGGGACAGGGGTATGGCTACACCTTC. Its translation: CASSNTAGQGYGYTF.

This clonotype was seen more than once but under ten times. The V and J genes are TRBV15 and TRBJ1-6; 7 positions agree with TRBD1. The germline gives CDR1 LNHNV, CDR2 YYDKDF (reference sequence). J lost 6 bases, V lost 0 bases, and 5 bases had no gene match. The CDR3 is 16 amino acids. Written as DNA, the CDR3 is TGTGCCACCAGCAGAGAATATACAGGGGTTAATTCACCCCTCCACTTT. This codes for CATSREYTGVNSPLHF. Using reference TRBV15 and TRBJ1-6 for the parts outside the CDR3, the full variable domain is DAMVIQNPRYQVTQFGKPVTLSCSQTLNHNVMYWYQQKSSQAPKLLFHYYDKDFNNEADTPDNFQSRRPNTSFCFLDIRSPGLGDTAMYLCATSREYTGVNSPLHFGNGTRLTVT.

This clonotype was found a few times. The genes are TRBV5-4 and TRBJ2-3, with TRBD1 matching 7 bases. Trimming took 4 bases from V and 4 from J; bases not matched to a gene: 12. The CDR3 has 16 amino acids. Germline V CDR1 and CDR2: SGHNT, YYREEE (reference sequence). The DNA for the CDR3 is TGTGCCAGCAGCAGTGGGTCGAGACAGGGAGCAGATACGCAGTATTTT. The encoded protein is CASSSGSRQGADTQYF.

In this sample, this clonotype turned up many times. The gene calls are TRBV4-3 and TRBJ2-3; D possibly uses TRBD1 or TRBD2 (5 bases each). The CDR3 has 17 residues. Per the germline V gene, CDR1 is LGHNA and CDR2 is YSLEER. Trimming removed 1 base from V and 4 bases from J, with 18 bases in between. CDR3 nucleotides: TGCGCCAGCAGCCAAGGGGCCGGGACCTCGGGCGCAGATACGCAGTATTTT. Its protein is CASSQGAGTSGADTQYF.

About this clonotype itself: A read error may explain this, as a much larger clone is one base away. The V gene is TRBV30, the J gene TRBJ1-2; TRBD1 is a possible D gene (6 bases). V shed 3 bases and J shed 8 bases, with 13 bases lying between them. The CDR3 contains 12 residues. The germline V gene has CDR1 GTSNPN and CDR2 SVGIG (reference sequence). The CDR3 here is CAWRRQVNGYTF. DNA for the CDR3: TGTGCCTGGAGAAGACAGGTCAACGGCTACACCTTC.

The rearrangement joins TRBV30 to TRBJ2-5; D gene ambiguous. The V and J ends lost 1 base and 5 bases respectively, with 11 bases between them. The CDR3 contains 13 residues. Looked up from germline, CDR1 is GTSNPN and CDR2 is SVGIG (reference sequence). The CDR3, as DNA: TGTGCCTGGAGTGGGCAGCTCCACGAGACCCAGTACTTC. Protein sequence: CAWSGQLHETQYF.

The chain employs TRBV7-6 and TRBJ2-3; D gene unclear. The CDR3 has 13 residues. V was shortened by 5 bases and J by 2 bases, with 8 bases between the two germline ends. CDR1 and CDR2 from the germline V gene are SGHVS and FNYEAQ. For the CDR3, the DNA is TGTGCCAGCAGCCAACACCACACAGATACGCAGTATTTT. Its translation: CASSQHHTDTQYF.

Only a few counts were recorded for this clonotype. The CDR3 reads CATSRDHNPSGNTIYF. The CDR3 DNA follows: TGTGCCACCAGCAGAGACCATAACCCCTCTGGAAACACCATATATTTT. The chain employs TRBV15 and TRBJ1-3; D remains unclear. V lost 0 bases and J 0 bases, leaving 9 bases between the germline ends. CDR3 size: 16 residues. Germline V gene data show CDR1 as LNHNV and CDR2 as YYDKDF (reference sequence). The complete variable domain, with remaining parts taken from reference TRBV15 and TRBJ1-3, reads DAMVIQNPRYQVTQFGKPVTLSCSQTLNHNVMYWYQQKSSQAPKLLFHYYDKDFNNEADTPDNFQSRRPNTSFCFLDIRSPGLGDTAMYLCATSRDHNPSGNTIYFGEGSWLTVV.

V gene TRBV4-3 combines with J gene TRBJ1-1; D is undetermined. Germline values: CDR1 LGHNA, CDR2 YSLEER. CDR3 length: 14 residues. Deletions cut 2 bases from V and 0 bases from J, with 7 bases between. CDR3: CASSQHLMNTEAFF. The CDR3, as DNA: TGCGCCAGCAGCCAACATCTAATGAACACTGAAGCTTTCTTT.

The chain links TRBV7-9 to TRBJ2-7; the D is unclear. The CDR3 has 11 residues. Per the germline V gene, CDR1 is SEHNR and CDR2 is FQNEAQ (reference sequence). V shed 6 bases and J shed 4 bases, with 7 bases lying between them. The CDR3 nucleotides read TGTGCCAGCAGTCCCTTGTACGAGCAGTACTTC. Encoded protein: CASSPLYEQYF. Together with reference TRBV7-9 and TRBJ2-7, the CDR3 gives the full variable domain: DTGVSQNPRHKITKRGQNVTFRCDPISEHNRLYWYRQTLGQGPEFLTYFQNEAQLEKSRLLSDRFSAERPKGSFSTLEIQRTEQGDSAMYLCASSPLYEQYFGPGTRLTVT.

This clonotype was seen ten or more times. The junction does not match germline at one end; this may be a read error. V and J are TRBV7-9 and TRBJ2-7; D tentatively fits TRBD1 or TRBD2 (5 bases each). Looked up from germline, CDR1 is SEHNR and CDR2 is FQNEAQ (reference sequence). This CDR3 has 11 amino acids. CDR3 loop: CASSLGDGYSF. Here the CDR3 DNA reads TGTGCCAGCAGCTTAGGGGACGGCTATTCTTTC.

The chain is built from TRBV29-1 and TRBJ2-3, with D hard to call. Germline CDR1 reads SQVTM; CDR2 reads ANQGSEA. Between the trimmed V and J ends, which lost 2 bases and 5 bases, there was a span of 11 bases. The CDR3 is 13 residues long. In nucleotides, the CDR3 is TGCAGCGTTGAAAGGCAGGCGAAAGATACGCAGTATTTT. It specifies CSVERQAKDTQYF.

This clonotype was detected a few times. The chain recombines TRBV5-1 with TRBJ2-7; 10 nucleotides match TRBD1. This CDR3 spans 15 amino acids. Germline CDR1 and CDR2: SGHRS and YFSETQ. Trimming cost V 2 bases and J 5 bases; bases outside gene matches: 7. The CDR3 sequence is CASSFPQTGGDEQYF. The DNA for the CDR3 is TGCGCCAGCAGCTTCCCACAGACAGGGGGCGACGAGCAGTACTTC.

This clonotype was seen a few times. The chain combines TRBV4-1 with TRBJ1-6; 7 bases match TRBD1. Losses at the gene ends were 1 base for V and 9 bases for J; bases not matched to a gene: 6. Germline V gives CDR1 MGHRA, CDR2 YSYEKL. This CDR3 has 15 amino acids. The CDR3, as DNA: TGCGCCAGCAGCCAAGGAAGACAGGGAAGTTCACCCCTCCACTTT. Its protein is CASSQGRQGSSPLHF.

The rearrangement joins TRBV9 to TRBJ2-3; 10 nucleotides agree with TRBD1. This CDR3 region has 15 residues. With 4 bases clipped from V and 7 bases from J, the junction kept 9 bases outside the gene matches. CDR1 and CDR2 from the germline V gene are SGDLS and YYNGEE. The CDR3 coding sequence is TGTGCCAGCAGCACGACAGGGGGCCTCGAGTATACGCAGTATTTT. It codes for CASSTTGGLEYTQYF.

The genes are TRBV5-4 and TRBJ1-2; no reliable D call. V lost 4 bases to trimming and J lost 3 bases, with 13 bases between them. This CDR3 is built from 14 residues. Per the germline V gene, CDR1 is SGHNT and CDR2 is YYREEE (reference sequence). The chain's CDR3 is CASSGPPAYYGYTF. The CDR3 nucleotides are TGTGCCAGCAGCGGGCCCCCTGCTTACTATGGCTACACCTTC.

V and J are TRBV20-1 and TRBJ1-2; unclear D gene. Trimming removed 2 bases from V and 3 bases from J, with 4 bases in between. CDR3 size: 11 residues. Germline CDR1 DFQATT, CDR2 SNEGSKA (reference sequence). CDR3 DNA sequence: TGCAGTGCTAGACAGGACTATGGCTACACCTTC. This sequence encodes CSARQDYGYTF.

There are a few counts of this clonotype. V gene TRBV7-3 combines with J gene TRBJ2-1; 8 bases agree with TRBD2. In germline, CDR1 is SGHTA, CDR2 FQGTGA. V lost 4 bases and J lost 3; bases outside the gene matches: 2. The CDR3 runs to 14 residues. The CDR3 sequence: CASSYSGDYNEQFF. The DNA of the CDR3 is TGTGCCAGCAGCTATAGCGGGGACTACAATGAGCAGTTCTTC.

V usage is TRBV6-6 and J usage is TRBJ1-4, with TRBD1 matching 9 bases. The germline V gene encodes CDR1 MNHNY and CDR2 SVGAGI (reference sequence). The CDR3 sequence is 13 residues long. The junction had 4 bases not matched to a gene; V was cut back by 6 bases and J by 8 bases. This chain's CDR3 is CASRPDRGEKLFF. The CDR3 coding sequence is TGTGCCAGCAGACCCGACAGGGGGGAAAAACTGTTTTTT.

V is TRBV30 and J is TRBJ2-4, with D possibly being TRBD1 or TRBD2 (6 bases each). Trimming shortened V by 5 bases and J by 1 base, and 18 bases separated the two germline ends. This CDR3 comprises 16 residues. Germline CDR1 and CDR2: GTSNPN and SVGIG (reference sequence). CDR3 bases: TGTGCCTGGGGCGCCCTAGGGGGGACGGCCAAAAACATTCAGTACTTC. This encodes CAWGALGGTAKNIQYF.

This clonotype was counted at least ten times. The chain has TRBV20-1 and TRBJ2-1, with TRBD2 matching 8 bases. Germline trimming cut 0 bases from V and 2 bases from J; bases unmatched to any gene: 3. Germline values: CDR1 DFQATT, CDR2 SNEGSKA (reference sequence). CDR3 length: 15 residues. The CDR3 DNA reads TGCAGTGCTAGAGATGGAGCGGGGGCCTACAATGAGCAGTTCTTC. This encodes CSARDGAGAYNEQFF.

The sample holds one count of this clonotype. The J gene is TRBJ2-7, the V gene TRBV5-6, with a weak D call TRBD2 (6 bases). From germline, CDR1 is SGHDT and CDR2 YYEEEE. Trimming shortened V by 6 bases and J by 6 bases, and 10 bases separated the two germline ends. This CDR3 is built from 11 residues. The CDR3, as DNA: TGTGCCAGCACGGACTACGTCGAGCAGTACTTC. This translates into CASTDYVEQYF. Full variable domain (outside the CDR3, taken from reference TRBV5-6 and TRBJ2-7): DAGVTQSPTHLIKTRGQQVTLRCSPKSGHDTVSWYQQALGQGPQFIFQYYEEEERQRGNFPDRFSGHQFPNYSSELNVNALLLGDSALYLCASTDYVEQYFGPGTRLTVT.

This clonotype was recorded a few times. The J gene is TRBJ1-2, the V gene TRBV28, with D unresolved. V gave up 6 bases and J gave up 3 bases, with 14 bases separating them. Germline lookup yields CDR1 MDHEN and CDR2 SYDVKM. CDR3 length: 14 amino acids. CDR3 nucleotide sequence: TGTGCCAGCAGGCCTGCCGGGGTTTACTATGGCTACACCTTC. It encodes CASRPAGVYYGYTF.

V usage is TRBV29-1 and J usage is TRBJ2-1, with D perhaps matching TRBD1 (5 bases). Trimming removed 6 bases at V and 0 bases at J, with 9 bases between. The germline gives CDR1 SQVTM, CDR2 ANQGSEA. The CDR3 runs 13 residues. For the CDR3, the DNA is TGCAGCGTAGACGACAGCTCCTACAATGAGCAGTTCTTC. Encoded protein: CSVDDSSYNEQFF.

This clonotype was seen a handful of times. This chain joins TRBV24-1 and TRBJ1-6; possible D gene TRBD1, 6 bases. V was pared by 3 bases and J by 7 bases, with 6 bases between. Looked up from germline, CDR1 is KGHDR and CDR2 is SFDVKD. The CDR3 is 13 residues long. CDR3 region: CATSDGTNSPLHF. In DNA form, the CDR3 reads TGTGCCACCAGTGATGGGACAAATTCACCCCTCCACTTT.

This clonotype has a handful of counts. The chain employs TRBV11-2 and TRBJ2-7, with 9 positions matching TRBD1. The V segment lost 4 bases and the J segment 6 bases; nucleotides outside the gene matches: 4. This CDR3 comprises 13 residues. CDR1 SGHAT and CDR2 FQNNGV come from the germline V gene. The CDR3 protein is CASSSGTGSEQYV. In nucleotides, the CDR3 is TGTGCCAGCAGCTCCGGGACAGGGTCCGAGCAGTACGTC.

The CDR3 DNA follows: TGTGCCAGCAGCCCCGGACAGGGGACGGGTACGCAGTATTTT. Residues: CASSPGQGTGTQYF. This chain links TRBV7-9 with TRBJ2-3, with TRBD1 identical over 9 bases. Germline-derived CDR1 and CDR2 are SEHNR and FQNEAQ (reference sequence). This CDR3 region has 14 residues. The V segment lost 5 bases and the J segment 8 bases; nucleotides outside the gene matches: 8.

This clonotype has more than one count but fewer than ten. The chain employs TRBV11-1 and TRBJ2-3, with 8 bases that match TRBD1. Looked up from germline, CDR1 is SGHAT and CDR2 is FQDESV (reference sequence). J was trimmed by 1 base and V by 5 bases; bases with no gene match: 8. This CDR3 region has 16 residues. As DNA, the CDR3 is TGTGCCAGCAGCCTAGGACAGGGAAAGGGCACAGATACGCAGTATTTT. Its protein product is CASSLGQGKGTDTQYF.

As for this clonotype: One junction end does not reproduce the germline sequence, and a read error may be involved. The J gene is TRBJ1-4, the V gene TRBV28; D gene ambiguous. The CDR3 contains 14 residues. Per germline, CDR1 MDHEN and CDR2 SYDVKM. Here the CDR3 DNA reads TGTGCCAGCAGTTTAGCCGCAACTGATGAAAAACTGTTTTTT. As protein: CASSLAATDEKLFF.